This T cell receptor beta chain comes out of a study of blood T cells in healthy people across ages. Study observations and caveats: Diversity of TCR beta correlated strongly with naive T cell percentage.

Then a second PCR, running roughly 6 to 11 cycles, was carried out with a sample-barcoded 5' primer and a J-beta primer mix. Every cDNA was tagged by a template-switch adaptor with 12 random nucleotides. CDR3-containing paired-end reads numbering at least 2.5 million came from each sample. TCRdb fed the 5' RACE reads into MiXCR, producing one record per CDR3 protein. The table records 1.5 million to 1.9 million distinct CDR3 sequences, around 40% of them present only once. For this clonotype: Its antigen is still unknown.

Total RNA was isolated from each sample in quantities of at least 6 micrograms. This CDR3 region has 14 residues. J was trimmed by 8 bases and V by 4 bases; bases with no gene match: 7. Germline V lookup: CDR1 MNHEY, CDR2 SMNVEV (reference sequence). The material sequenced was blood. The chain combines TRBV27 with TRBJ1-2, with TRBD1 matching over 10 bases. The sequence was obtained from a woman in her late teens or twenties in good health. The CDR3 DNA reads TGTGCCAGCAGTTCAAGACAGGGGGCGGCAGGCTACACCTTC. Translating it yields CASSSRQGAAGYTF.